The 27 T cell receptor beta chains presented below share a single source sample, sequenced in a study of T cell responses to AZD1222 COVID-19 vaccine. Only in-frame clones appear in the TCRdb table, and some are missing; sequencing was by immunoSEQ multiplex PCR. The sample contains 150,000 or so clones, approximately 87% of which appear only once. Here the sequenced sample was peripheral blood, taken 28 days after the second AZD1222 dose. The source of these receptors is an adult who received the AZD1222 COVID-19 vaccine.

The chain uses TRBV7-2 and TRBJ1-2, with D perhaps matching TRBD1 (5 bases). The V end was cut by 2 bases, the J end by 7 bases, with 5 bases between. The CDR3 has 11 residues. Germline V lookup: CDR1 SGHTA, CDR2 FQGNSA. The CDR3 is CASSLRGGYTF. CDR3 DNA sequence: TGTGCCAGCAGCTTAAGGGGTGGCTACACCTTC.

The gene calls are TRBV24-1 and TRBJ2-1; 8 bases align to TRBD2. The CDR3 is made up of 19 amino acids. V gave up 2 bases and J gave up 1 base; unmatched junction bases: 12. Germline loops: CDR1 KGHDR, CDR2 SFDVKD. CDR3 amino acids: CATSDSTPLGTSSYNEQFF. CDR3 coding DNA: TGTGCCACCAGTGATTCGACACCGTTAGGGACTAGTTCCTACAATGAGCAGTTCTTC.

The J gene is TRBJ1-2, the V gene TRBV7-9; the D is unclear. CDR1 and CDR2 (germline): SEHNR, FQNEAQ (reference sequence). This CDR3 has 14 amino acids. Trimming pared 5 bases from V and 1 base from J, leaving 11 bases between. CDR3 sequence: CASSPGQDNYGYTF. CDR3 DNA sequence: TGTGCCAGCAGCCCCGGTCAGGATAACTATGGCTACACCTTC.

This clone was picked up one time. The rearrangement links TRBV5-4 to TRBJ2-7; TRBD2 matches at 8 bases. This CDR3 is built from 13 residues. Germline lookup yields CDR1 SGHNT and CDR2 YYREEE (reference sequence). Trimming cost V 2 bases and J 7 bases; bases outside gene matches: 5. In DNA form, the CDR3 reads TGTGCCAGCAGCTTTGCGGGAGGAGGGGAGCAGTACTTC. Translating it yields CASSFAGGGEQYF.

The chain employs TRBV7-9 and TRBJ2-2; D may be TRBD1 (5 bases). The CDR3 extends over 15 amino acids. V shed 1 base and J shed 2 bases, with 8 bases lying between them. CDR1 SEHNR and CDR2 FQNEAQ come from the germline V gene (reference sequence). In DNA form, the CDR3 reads TGTGCCAGCAGCTTAGGCAGGGTCAACACCGGGGAGCTGTTTTTT. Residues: CASSLGRVNTGELFF.

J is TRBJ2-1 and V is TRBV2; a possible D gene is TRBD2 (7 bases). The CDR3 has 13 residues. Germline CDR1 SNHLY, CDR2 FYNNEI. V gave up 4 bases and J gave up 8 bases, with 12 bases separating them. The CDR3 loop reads CASSAPGGHEQFF. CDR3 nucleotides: TGTGCCAGCAGTGCCCCGGGGGGCCATGAGCAGTTCTTC.

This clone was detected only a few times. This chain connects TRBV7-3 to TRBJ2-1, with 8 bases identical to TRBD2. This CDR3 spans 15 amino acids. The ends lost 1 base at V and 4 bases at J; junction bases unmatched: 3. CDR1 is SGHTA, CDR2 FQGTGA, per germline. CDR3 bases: TGTGCCAGCAGCTTAAATAGCGGGACTTACAATGAGCAGTTCTTC. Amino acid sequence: CASSLNSGTYNEQFF.

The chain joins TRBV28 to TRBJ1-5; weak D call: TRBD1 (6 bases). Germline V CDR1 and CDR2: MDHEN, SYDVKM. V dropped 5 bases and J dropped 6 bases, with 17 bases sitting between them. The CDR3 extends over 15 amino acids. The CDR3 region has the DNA TGTGCCAGCAGTGCAACCGGGACATGGGGTCAGCCCCAGCATTTT. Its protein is CASSATGTWGQPQHF.

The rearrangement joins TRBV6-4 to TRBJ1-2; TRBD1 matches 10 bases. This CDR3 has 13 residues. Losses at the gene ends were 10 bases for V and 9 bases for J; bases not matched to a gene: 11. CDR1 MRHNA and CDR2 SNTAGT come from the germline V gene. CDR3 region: CATVDRGLLSYTF. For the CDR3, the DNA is TGTGCCACTGTCGACAGGGGGCTGCTTAGCTACACCTTC.

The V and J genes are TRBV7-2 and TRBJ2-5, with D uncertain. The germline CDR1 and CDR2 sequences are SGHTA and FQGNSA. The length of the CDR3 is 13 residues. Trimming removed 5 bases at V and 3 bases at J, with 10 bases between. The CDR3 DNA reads TGTGCCAGCAGCGTCGGCCAGAAAGAGACCCAGTACTTC. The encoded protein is CASSVGQKETQYF.

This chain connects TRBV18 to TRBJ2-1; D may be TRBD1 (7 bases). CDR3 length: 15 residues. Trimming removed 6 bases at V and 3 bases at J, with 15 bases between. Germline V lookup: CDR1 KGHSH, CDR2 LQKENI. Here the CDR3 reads CASSSRGDSYNEQFF. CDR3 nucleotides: TGTGCCAGCTCCTCGAGGGGGGACAGCTACAATGAGCAGTTCTTC. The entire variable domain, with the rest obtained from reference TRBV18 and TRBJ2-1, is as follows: NAGVMQNPRHLVRRRGQEARLRCSPMKGHSHVYWYRQLPEEGLKFMVYLQKENIIDESGMPKERFSAEFPKEGPSILRIQQVVRGDSAAYFCASSSRGDSYNEQFFGPGTRLTVL.

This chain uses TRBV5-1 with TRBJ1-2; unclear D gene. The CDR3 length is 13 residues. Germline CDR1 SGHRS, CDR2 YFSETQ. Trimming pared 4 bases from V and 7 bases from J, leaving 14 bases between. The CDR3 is CASSPAGVSGYTF. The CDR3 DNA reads TGCGCCAGCAGCCCGGCCGGGGTTAGTGGCTACACCTTC.

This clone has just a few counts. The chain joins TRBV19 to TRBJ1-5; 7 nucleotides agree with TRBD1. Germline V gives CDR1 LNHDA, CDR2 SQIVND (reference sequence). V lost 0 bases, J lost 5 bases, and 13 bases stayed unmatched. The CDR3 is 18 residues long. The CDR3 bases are TGTGCCAGTAGTATAGATCTAACCGGGCAGGGGGTGGATCAGCCCCAGCATTTT. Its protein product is CASSIDLTGQGVDQPQHF. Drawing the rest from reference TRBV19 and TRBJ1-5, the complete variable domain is DGGITQSPKYLFRKEGQNVTLSCEQNLNHDAMYWYRQDPGQGLRLIYYSQIVNDFQKGDIAEGYSVSREKKESFPLTVTSAQKNPTAFYLCASSIDLTGQGVDQPQHFGDGTRLSIL.

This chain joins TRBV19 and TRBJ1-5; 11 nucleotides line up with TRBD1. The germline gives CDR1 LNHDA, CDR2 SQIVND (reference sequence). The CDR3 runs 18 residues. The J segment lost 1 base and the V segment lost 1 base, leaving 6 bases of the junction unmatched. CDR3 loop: CASSIGTGGYVSNQPQHF. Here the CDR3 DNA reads TGTGCCAGTAGTATAGGGACAGGGGGCTACGTGAGCAATCAGCCCCAGCATTTT.

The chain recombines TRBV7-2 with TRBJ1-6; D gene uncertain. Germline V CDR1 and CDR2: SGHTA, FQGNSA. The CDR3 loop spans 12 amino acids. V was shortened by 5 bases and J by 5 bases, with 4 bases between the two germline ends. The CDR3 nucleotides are TGTGCCAGCAGCGTAAATAATTCACCCCTCCACTTT. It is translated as CASSVNNSPLHF. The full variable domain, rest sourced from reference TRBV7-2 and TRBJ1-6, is GAGVSQSPSNKVTEKGKDVELRCDPISGHTALYWYRQSLGQGLEFLIYFQGNSAPDKSGLPSDRFSAERTGGSVSTLTIQRTQQEDSAVYLCASSVNNSPLHFGNGTRLTVT.

The CDR3 nucleotides are TGTGCCAGCACCTACGACTCTAACTATGGCTACACCTTC. This gives the protein CASTYDSNYGYTF. The rearrangement uses TRBV7-2 and TRBJ1-2; D gene ambiguous. Between the trimmed V and J ends, which lost 7 bases and 0 bases, there was a span of 9 bases. Germline values: CDR1 SGHTA, CDR2 FQGNSA. This CDR3 comprises 13 residues.

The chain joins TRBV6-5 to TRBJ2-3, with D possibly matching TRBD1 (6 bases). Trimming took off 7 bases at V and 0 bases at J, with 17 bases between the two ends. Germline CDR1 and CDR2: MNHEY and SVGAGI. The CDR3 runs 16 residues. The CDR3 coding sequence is TGTGCCAGCACTTATCAGGGGCCGACTAGCACAGATACGCAGTATTTT. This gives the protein CASTYQGPTSTDTQYF.

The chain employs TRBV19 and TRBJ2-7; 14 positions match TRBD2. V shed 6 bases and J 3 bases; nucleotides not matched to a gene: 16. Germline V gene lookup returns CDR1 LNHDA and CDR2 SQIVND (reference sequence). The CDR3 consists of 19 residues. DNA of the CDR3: TGTGCCAGTAGCTCACAACACTCATCCGGGACTAGCGGGAGCTACGAGCAGTACTTC. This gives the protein CASSSQHSSGTSGSYEQYF.

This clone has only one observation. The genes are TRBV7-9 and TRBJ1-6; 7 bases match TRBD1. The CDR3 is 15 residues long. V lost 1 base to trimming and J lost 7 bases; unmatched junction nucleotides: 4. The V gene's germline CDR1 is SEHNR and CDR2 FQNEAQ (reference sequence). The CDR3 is CASSLGDRMNSPLHF. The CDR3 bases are TGTGCCAGCAGCTTAGGGGACAGAATGAATTCACCCCTCCACTTT.

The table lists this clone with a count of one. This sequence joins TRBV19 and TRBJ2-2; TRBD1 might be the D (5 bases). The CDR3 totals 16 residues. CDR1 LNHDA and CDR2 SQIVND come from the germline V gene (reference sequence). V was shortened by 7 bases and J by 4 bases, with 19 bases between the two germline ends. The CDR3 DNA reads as TGTGCCAGTACCCCCAGGGTGGGCCTATCCACCGGGGAGCTGTTTTTT. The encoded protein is CASTPRVGLSTGELFF.

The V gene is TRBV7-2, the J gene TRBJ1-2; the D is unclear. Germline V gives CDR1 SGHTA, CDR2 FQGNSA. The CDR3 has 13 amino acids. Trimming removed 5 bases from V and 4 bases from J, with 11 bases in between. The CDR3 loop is CASSVFSSYGYTF. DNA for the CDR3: TGTGCCAGCAGCGTTTTCTCCTCCTATGGCTACACCTTC.

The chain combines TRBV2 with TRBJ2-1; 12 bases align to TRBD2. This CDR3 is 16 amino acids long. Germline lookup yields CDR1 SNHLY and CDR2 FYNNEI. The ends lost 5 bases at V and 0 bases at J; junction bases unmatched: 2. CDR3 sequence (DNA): TGTGCCAGCAGTATGACTAGCGGGAGCTCCTACAATGAGCAGTTCTTC. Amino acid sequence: CASSMTSGSSYNEQFF.

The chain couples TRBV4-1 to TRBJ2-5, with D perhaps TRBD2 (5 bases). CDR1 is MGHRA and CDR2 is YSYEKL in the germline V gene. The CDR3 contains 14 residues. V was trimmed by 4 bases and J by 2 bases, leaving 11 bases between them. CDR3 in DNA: TGCGCCAGCAGCCGCGGACTCGCACAAGAGACCCAGTACTTC. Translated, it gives CASSRGLAQETQYF.

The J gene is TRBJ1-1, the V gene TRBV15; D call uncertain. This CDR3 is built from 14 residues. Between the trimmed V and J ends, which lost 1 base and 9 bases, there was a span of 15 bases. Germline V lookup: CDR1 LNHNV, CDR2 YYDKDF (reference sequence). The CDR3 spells CATSRVRSLNKAFF. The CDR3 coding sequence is TGTGCCACCAGCAGAGTCCGGTCACTAAATAAAGCTTTCTTT. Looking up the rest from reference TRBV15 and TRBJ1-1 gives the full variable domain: DAMVIQNPRYQVTQFGKPVTLSCSQTLNHNVMYWYQQKSSQAPKLLFHYYDKDFNNEADTPDNFQSRRPNTSFCFLDIRSPGLGDTAMYLCATSRVRSLNKAFFGQGTRLTVV.

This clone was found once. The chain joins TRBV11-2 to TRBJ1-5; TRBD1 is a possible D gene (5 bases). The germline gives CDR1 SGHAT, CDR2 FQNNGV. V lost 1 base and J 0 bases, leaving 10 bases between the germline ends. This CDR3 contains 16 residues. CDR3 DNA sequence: TGTGCCAGCAGCTTAGTTGCAGGGTATAGCAATCAGCCCCAGCATTTT. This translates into CASSLVAGYSNQPQHF.

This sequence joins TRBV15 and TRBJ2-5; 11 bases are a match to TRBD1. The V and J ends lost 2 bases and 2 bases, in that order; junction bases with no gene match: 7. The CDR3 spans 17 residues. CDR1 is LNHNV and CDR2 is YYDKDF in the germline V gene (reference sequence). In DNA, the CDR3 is TGTGCCACCAGCAGACTCCCGGGACAGGGGGTTCAAGAGACCCAGTACTTC. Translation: CATSRLPGQGVQETQYF. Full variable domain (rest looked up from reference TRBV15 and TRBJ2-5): DAMVIQNPRYQVTQFGKPVTLSCSQTLNHNVMYWYQQKSSQAPKLLFHYYDKDFNNEADTPDNFQSRRPNTSFCFLDIRSPGLGDTAMYLCATSRLPGQGVQETQYFGPGTRLLVL.

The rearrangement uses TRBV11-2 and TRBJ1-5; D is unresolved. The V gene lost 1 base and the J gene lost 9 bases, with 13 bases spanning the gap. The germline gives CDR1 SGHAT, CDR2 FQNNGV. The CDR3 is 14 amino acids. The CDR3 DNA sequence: TGTGCCAGCAGCTTAGCCTCCGGCCCGGTGCCCCAGCATTTT. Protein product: CASSLASGPVPQHF.